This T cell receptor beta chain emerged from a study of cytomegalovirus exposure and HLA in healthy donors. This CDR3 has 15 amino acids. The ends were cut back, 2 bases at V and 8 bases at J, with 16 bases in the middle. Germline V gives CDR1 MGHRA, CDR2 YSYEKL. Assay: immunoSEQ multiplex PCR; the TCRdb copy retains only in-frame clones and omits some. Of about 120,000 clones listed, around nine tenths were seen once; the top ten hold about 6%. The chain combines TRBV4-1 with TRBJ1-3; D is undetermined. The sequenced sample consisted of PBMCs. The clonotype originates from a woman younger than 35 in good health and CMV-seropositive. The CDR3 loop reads CASSQLSRERDTIYF. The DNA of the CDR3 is TGCGCCAGCAGCCAACTTTCTAGAGAGAGGGACACCATATATTTT.